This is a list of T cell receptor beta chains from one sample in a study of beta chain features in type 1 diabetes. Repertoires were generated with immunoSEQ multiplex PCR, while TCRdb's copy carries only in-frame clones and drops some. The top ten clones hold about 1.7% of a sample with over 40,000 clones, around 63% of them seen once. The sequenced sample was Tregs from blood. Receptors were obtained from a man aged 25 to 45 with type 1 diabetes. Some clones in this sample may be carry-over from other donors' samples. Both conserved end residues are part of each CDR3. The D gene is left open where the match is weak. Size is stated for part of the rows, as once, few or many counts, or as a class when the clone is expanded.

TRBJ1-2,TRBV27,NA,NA,TGTGCCAGCAGTTTCGGAGGTAACTATGGCTACACCTTC,CASSFGGNYGYTF
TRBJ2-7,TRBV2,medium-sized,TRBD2,TGTGCCAGCCGTGGGACTAGCTCTCGTGGAGAGCAGTACTTC,CASRGTSSRGEQYF
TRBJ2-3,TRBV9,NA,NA,TGTGCCAGCAGCGTAGGGACATGGGGAGATACGCAGTATTTT,CASSVGTWGDTQYF
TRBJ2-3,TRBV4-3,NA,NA,TGCGCCAGCAGCCAAGATTACCGAGATAGATATAAGTATTTT,CASSQDYRDRYKYF
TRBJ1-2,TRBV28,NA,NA,TGTGCCAGCAGTTCTAGACGAAGGGGCGGCTACACCTTC,CASSSRRRGGYTF
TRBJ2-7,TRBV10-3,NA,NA,TGTGCCATCAGTGAGTACCCCCCAGGAGGTACCTACTCCTACGAGCAGTACTTC,CAISEYPPGGTYSYEQYF
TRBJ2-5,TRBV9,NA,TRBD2,TGTGCCAGCAGCGTAGTGGCAGCGGGGGAGACCCAGTACTTC,CASSVVAAGETQYF
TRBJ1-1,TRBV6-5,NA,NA,TGTGCCAGCAGGTACGGCGGGAATTTGAACACTGAAGCTTTCTTT,CASRYGGNLNTEAFF
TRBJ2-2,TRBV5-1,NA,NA,TGCGCCAGCAGCCCCCGAGGGACCGGGGAGCTGTTTTTT,CASSPRGTGELFF
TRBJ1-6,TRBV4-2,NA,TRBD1,TGTGCCAGCAGCCAAGTTGACAGGGGTAATTCACCCCTCCACTTT,CASSQVDRGNSPLHF
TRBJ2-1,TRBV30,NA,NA,TGTGCCTGGAGTAGGAGCTCCTACAATGAGCAGTTCTTC,CAWSRSSYNEQFF
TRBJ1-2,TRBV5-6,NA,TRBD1,TGTGCCAGCAGCTTGGGACAGGGGCATGGCTACACCTTC,CASSLGQGHGYTF
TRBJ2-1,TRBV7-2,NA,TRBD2,TGTGCCAGCAGTTATAGCGGGGGGACTTACAATGAGCAGTTCTTC,CASSYSGGTYNEQFF
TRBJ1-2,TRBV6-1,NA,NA,TGCGCCACCATGACAGCAAGCTATGGCTACACCTTC,CATMTASYGYTF
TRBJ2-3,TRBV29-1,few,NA,TGCAGCGCCCGCCGGAGGGATGCGCAGTATTTT,CSARRRDAQYF
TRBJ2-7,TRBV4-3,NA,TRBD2,TGCGCCAGCAGCCAAGACCGGCTAGCGGGATACGAGCAGTACTTC,CASSQDRLAGYEQYF
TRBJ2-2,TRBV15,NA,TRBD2,TGTGCCACCAGCCGCCCAGGGAGGGCCAGGAACACCGGGGAGCTGTTTTTT,CATSRPGRARNTGELFF
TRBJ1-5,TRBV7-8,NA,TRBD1,TGTGCCAGCAGTTTTACAGGGGGCGGGCAGCCCCAGCATTTT,CASSFTGGGQPQHF
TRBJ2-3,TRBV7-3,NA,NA,TGTGCCAGCAGCTTAACCCGACTCAGCACAGATACGCAGTATTTT,CASSLTRLSTDTQYF
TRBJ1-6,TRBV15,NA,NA,TGTGCCACCAGCAGAAGGAGCTCCTATAATTCCCCCCTCCACTTT,CATSRRSSYNSPLHF
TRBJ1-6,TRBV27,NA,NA,TGTGCCAGCAGTCCCAGGGGTTGGAATTCACCCCTCCACTTT,CASSPRGWNSPLHF
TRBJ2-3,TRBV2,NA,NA,TGTGCCAGCAGTGAACAGGGGCCAGCAAGCACAGATACGCAGTATTTT,CASSEQGPASTDTQYF
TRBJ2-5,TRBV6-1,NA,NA,TGTGCCAGCAGTTGGGAGGAGGGGGAGACCCAGTACTTC,CASSWEEGETQYF
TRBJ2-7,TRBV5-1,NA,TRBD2,TGCGCCAGCAGATATAGCGGGACAAGCTCCTACGAGCAGTACTTC,CASRYSGTSSYEQYF
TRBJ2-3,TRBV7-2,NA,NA,TGTGCCAGCAGCCCCCGACCGGCTGCGGTCGGAGATACGCAGTATTTT,CASSPRPAAVGDTQYF
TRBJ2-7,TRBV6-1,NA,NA,TGTGCCAGCAGTATAGGCGGACAGTCCTACGAGCAGTACTTC,CASSIGGQSYEQYF
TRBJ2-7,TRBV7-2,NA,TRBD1,TGTGCCAGCAGCGGAACTTGGACAGGAGGTACCTACGAGCAGTACTTC,CASSGTWTGGTYEQYF
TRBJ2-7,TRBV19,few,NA,TGTGCCAGTAGTGGATTCCTCGCGCGGAGCTCCTACGAGCAGTACTTC,CASSGFLARSSYEQYF
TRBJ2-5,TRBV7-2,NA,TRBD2,TGTGCCAGCAGCTTGATCAGCGGGGGGGCGGAGACCCAGTACTTC,CASSLISGGAETQYF
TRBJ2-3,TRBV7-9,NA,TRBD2,TGTGCCAGCAGCTCCGGACTAGCGGGGAATCCTGGTGATACGCAGTATTTT,CASSSGLAGNPGDTQYF